The 25 T cell receptor beta chains listed next were all sequenced from one sample in a study of cytomegalovirus exposure and HLA in healthy donors. The PCR was carried out with 60 Vbeta primers and 13 Jbeta primers. The assay was immunoSEQ multiplex PCR, and TCRdb's table has in-frame clones only and misses some. The sample lists some 190,000 clones; just under 80% were seen once. Material: PBMCs. The receptors originated from a young woman in good health and CMV-seronegative.

This chain connects TRBV18 to TRBJ1-1, with TRBD1 matching 8 bases. The junction had 14 bases not matched to a gene; V was cut back by 5 bases and J by 6 bases. The CDR3 has 16 residues. The germline CDR1 and CDR2 sequences are KGHSH and LQKENI. The CDR3 DNA is TGTGCCAGCTCAACTGGACAGGGAGGGTCTTACGCTGAAGCTTTCTTT. It is translated as CASSTGQGGSYAEAFF.

The chain couples TRBV5-1 to TRBJ2-7; 9 bases map to TRBD2. The CDR3 has 15 residues. V lost 0 bases to trimming and J lost 6 bases; unmatched junction nucleotides: 7. Germline CDR1 SGHRS, CDR2 YFSETQ. In DNA form, the CDR3 reads TGCGCCAGCAGCTTGGGTGGCGGGGGGGCAGGCGAGCAGTACTTC. This codes for CASSLGGGGAGEQYF.

V is TRBV4-1 and J is TRBJ1-2, with 9 bases lining up with TRBD1. The length of the CDR3 is 15 residues. The V gene's germline CDR1 is MGHRA and CDR2 YSYEKL. Trimming removed 3 bases from V and 1 base from J; junction bases left unmatched: 3. CDR3 DNA: TGCGCCAGCAGCCAGCCGGGACAGGGTAACTATGGCTACACCTTC. Encoded protein: CASSQPGQGNYGYTF.

The J gene is TRBJ2-1, the V gene TRBV10-1; the D gene is possibly TRBD2 (7 bases). Trimming stripped 4 bases from V and 5 bases from J, with 9 bases between. This CDR3 comprises 13 residues. Germline CDR1 and CDR2: WNHNN and SYGVQD (reference sequence). CDR3 region: CASSGGGHNEQFF. The CDR3 nucleotides are TGCGCCAGCAGTGGCGGGGGCCACAATGAGCAGTTCTTC.

The CDR3: CASTVGQTIGELFF. DNA of the CDR3: TGTGCCAGTACCGTGGGACAAACAATCGGGGAGCTGTTTTTT. J is TRBJ2-2 and V is TRBV19, with a tentative D call TRBD1 (6 bases). Trimming stripped 7 bases from V and 7 bases from J, with 16 bases between. Germline V gene lookup returns CDR1 LNHDA and CDR2 SQIVND (reference sequence). CDR3 size: 14 residues.

The gene calls are TRBV10-2 and TRBJ1-1; D is perhaps TRBD1 (6 bases). Germline V gene lookup returns CDR1 WSHSY and CDR2 SAAADI. V lost 3 bases to trimming and J lost 1 base, with 9 bases between them. The CDR3 is 14 residues long. Written as DNA, the CDR3 is TGCGCCAGCAGTGACAGGGGTAAGAACACTGAAGCTTTCTTT. This encodes CASSDRGKNTEAFF.

The V call is TRBV5-1, the J call TRBJ2-5; 10 positions agree with TRBD1. V was pared by 0 bases and J by 5 bases, with 4 bases of the junction left unmatched. This CDR3 contains 15 residues. Germline V gene data show CDR1 as SGHRS and CDR2 as YFSETQ. The chain's CDR3 is CASSLGTGGGETQYF. In DNA, the CDR3 is TGCGCCAGCAGCTTGGGGACAGGGGGAGGGGAGACCCAGTACTTC.

The chain uses TRBV5-1 and TRBJ2-1, with a tentative D call TRBD2 (5 bases). Germline CDR1 SGHRS, CDR2 YFSETQ. V shed 3 bases and J shed 0 bases, with 10 bases lying between them. The CDR3 is 15 amino acids. CDR3 DNA: TGCGCCAGCAGCTGGGGAGAAAGCTCCTACAATGAGCAGTTCTTC. This encodes CASSWGESSYNEQFF.

The chain joins TRBV19 to TRBJ2-7; TRBD1 aligns across 8 bases. Losses at the gene ends were 4 bases for V and 0 bases for J; bases not matched to a gene: 8. The CDR3 contains 16 residues. Germline CDR1 and CDR2: LNHDA and SQIVND (reference sequence). The CDR3 nucleotides read TGTGCCAGTAGTAGTCAGGGGGCGGCGGGCTCCTACGAGCAGTACTTC. It yields the protein CASSSQGAAGSYEQYF.

The chain links TRBV30 to TRBJ1-6, with 8 bases that match TRBD1. After removal of 0 bases from V and 7 bases from J, the junction contained 8 bases not matched to a gene. This CDR3 region has 16 residues. The germline CDR1 and CDR2 sequences are GTSNPN and SVGIG (reference sequence). For the CDR3, the DNA is TGTGCCTGGAGTGTACAGGGGGGCGGGTTAAATTCACCCCTCCACTTT. This translates into CAWSVQGGGLNSPLHF.

V and J are TRBV13 and TRBJ2-7; 12 bases match TRBD2. The V gene's germline CDR1 is PRHDT and CDR2 FYEKMQ (reference sequence). The CDR3 has 15 residues. V lost 3 bases and J lost 5; bases outside the gene matches: 5. The CDR3 protein is CASSFITSGGNEQYF. CDR3 nucleotide sequence: TGTGCCAGCAGCTTCATAACTAGCGGGGGGAACGAGCAGTACTTC.

This clone was counted once. V and J are TRBV5-1 and TRBJ1-5; no reliable D call. Germline CDR1 is SGHRS and CDR2 is YFSETQ. V dropped 0 bases and J dropped 3 bases, with 7 bases sitting between them. This CDR3 comprises 14 residues. CDR3 DNA sequence: TGCGCCAGCAGCTTGGGACTGAACAATCAGCCCCAGCATTTT. Its translation is CASSLGLNNQPQHF.

The chain links TRBV9 to TRBJ1-3; unclear D gene. The CDR3 runs 14 residues. V was pared by 0 bases and J by 3 bases, with 7 bases between. Germline CDR1 is SGDLS and CDR2 is YYNGEE. This CDR3 is CASSVAGSGNTIYF. The CDR3 DNA sequence: TGTGCCAGCAGCGTAGCGGGTAGTGGAAACACCATATATTTT.

This chain uses TRBV6-6 with TRBJ2-7, with 8 bases fitting TRBD1. The germline V gene encodes CDR1 MNHNY and CDR2 SVGAGI (reference sequence). This CDR3 region has 14 residues. The V segment lost 4 bases and the J segment 1 base; nucleotides outside the gene matches: 3. DNA for the CDR3: TGTGCCAGCAGTTGGCAGGGGGCATCCTACGAGCAGTACTTC. Translation: CASSWQGASYEQYF.

The rearrangement uses TRBV6-1 and TRBJ1-6; D not certain. The CDR3 totals 14 residues. V was pared by 0 bases and J by 6 bases, with 6 bases between. Germline V lookup: CDR1 MNHNS, CDR2 SASEGT. CDR3 in amino acids: CASSEAGGNSPLHF. In nucleotides, the CDR3 is TGTGCCAGCAGTGAAGCGGGAGGTAATTCACCCCTCCACTTT.

V gene TRBV7-9 combines with J gene TRBJ2-1, with D possibly matching TRBD1 (5 bases). CDR3 length: 11 residues. Between the trimmed V and J ends, which lost 1 base and 14 bases, there was a span of 9 bases. CDR1 is SEHNR and CDR2 is FQNEAQ in the germline V gene (reference sequence). Here the CDR3 reads CASSLEGREFF. The CDR3 DNA sequence: TGTGCCAGCAGCTTAGAGGGCAGGGAGTTCTTC. Supplemented by reference TRBV7-9 and TRBJ2-1, the full variable domain reads DTGVSQNPRHKITKRGQNVTFRCDPISEHNRLYWYRQTLGQGPEFLTYFQNEAQLEKSRLLSDRFSAERPKGSFSTLEIQRTEQGDSAMYLCASSLEGREFFGPGTRLTVL.

There are many counts of this clone. This chain joins TRBV7-7 and TRBJ1-1; 8 nucleotides align to TRBD1. V lost 1 base and J lost 5; bases outside the gene matches: 0. Germline V CDR1 and CDR2: SSHAT, FNYEAQ (reference sequence). The CDR3 runs to 13 residues. The CDR3 protein is CASSLGQGTEAFF. Written as DNA, the CDR3 is TGTGCCAGCAGCTTAGGACAGGGGACTGAAGCTTTCTTT.

A few counts support this clone. The chain links TRBV5-1 to TRBJ2-2; a weak D match, TRBD2 (5 bases). The CDR3 has 16 amino acids. With 4 bases removed from V and 8 bases from J, the gap between germline ends came to 21 bases. Germline V gives CDR1 SGHRS, CDR2 YFSETQ. CDR3: CASSPPGRGSAGELFF. The DNA of the CDR3 is TGCGCCAGCAGCCCCCCGGGCCGCGGGTCGGCTGGGGAGCTGTTTTTT. Supplemented by reference TRBV5-1 and TRBJ2-2, the full variable domain reads KAGVTQTPRYLIKTRGQQVTLSCSPISGHRSVSWYQQTPGQGLQFLFEYFSETQRNKGNFPGRFSGRQFSNSRSEMNVSTLELGDSALYLCASSPPGRGSAGELFFGEGSRLTVL.

Details on this clone: One end of the junction does not line up with germline, which may come from a read error. The rearrangement joins TRBV7-7 to TRBJ2-5; TRBD1 is a possible D gene (5 bases). The length of the CDR3 is 14 residues. CDR1 is SSHAT and CDR2 is FNYEAQ in the germline V gene (reference sequence). CDR3 sequence reads: CASSLGAVQETQYF. CDR3 coding DNA: TGTGCTAGCAGCTTAGGGGCAGTCCAAGAGACCCAGTACTTC. The entire variable domain, with the rest obtained from reference TRBV7-7 and TRBJ2-5, is as follows: GAGVSQSPRYKVTKRGQDVTLRCDPISSHATLYWYQQALGQGPEFLTYFNYEAQPDKSGLPSDRFSAERPEGSISTLTIQRTEQRDSAMYRCASSLGAVQETQYFGPGTRLLVL.

The genes are TRBV29-1 and TRBJ2-3; D is undetermined. The CDR3 contains 14 residues. With 2 bases removed from V and 0 bases from J, the gap between germline ends came to 9 bases. Germline CDR1 SQVTM, CDR2 ANQGSEA. In DNA form, the CDR3 reads TGCAGCGTTGAACTCCCAGCGAGCACAGATACGCAGTATTTT. It specifies CSVELPASTDTQYF.

The chain carries TRBV5-1 and TRBJ1-6, with D unresolved. The CDR3 spans 18 residues. With 0 bases removed from V and 5 bases from J, the gap between germline ends came to 18 bases. Germline V CDR1 and CDR2: SGHRS, YFSETQ. For the CDR3, the DNA is TGCGCCAGCAGCTTGGATCTCGCGGTCCCATCGGATAATTCACCCCTCCACTTT. This codes for CASSLDLAVPSDNSPLHF.

This chain uses TRBV5-1 with TRBJ2-3; 7 bases line up with TRBD2. This CDR3 region has 16 residues. Per the germline V gene, CDR1 is SGHRS and CDR2 is YFSETQ. After removal of 4 bases from V and 5 bases from J, the junction contained 13 bases not matched to a gene. DNA for the CDR3: TGCGCCAGCAGCCTGAGAGCGGGGAGCCGGGGAGATACGCAGTATTTT. It specifies CASSLRAGSRGDTQYF.

This chain connects TRBV30 to TRBJ1-2; D not certain. CDR1 is GTSNPN and CDR2 is SVGIG in the germline V gene (reference sequence). This CDR3 has 12 amino acids. Trimming shortened V by 2 bases and J by 2 bases, and 6 bases separated the two germline ends. The CDR3 spells CAWSSENYGYTF. CDR3 coding DNA: TGTGCCTGGAGTTCGGAGAACTATGGCTACACCTTC.

CDR3 sequence: CASILITRGVTAEAFF. Here the CDR3 DNA reads TGTGCCAGCATCCTAATCACCAGGGGCGTCACGGCTGAAGCTTTCTTT. The genes are TRBV7-2 and TRBJ1-1; maybe TRBD1 (6 bases). V was pared by 7 bases and J by 6 bases, with 24 bases between. The CDR3 runs to 16 residues. Germline CDR1 is SGHTA and CDR2 is FQGNSA. The variable domain in full, with the rest retrieved from reference TRBV7-2 and TRBJ1-1, is GAGVSQSPSNKVTEKGKDVELRCDPISGHTALYWYRQSLGQGLEFLIYFQGNSAPDKSGLPSDRFSAERTGGSVSTLTIQRTQQEDSAVYLCASILITRGVTAEAFFGQGTRLTVV.

The chain links TRBV21-1 to TRBJ1-2. TRBV21-1 is a listed pseudogene. This CDR3 region has 17 residues. The CDR3 protein is CASSKKETQSLFYGYTF. DNA of the CDR3: TGTGCCAGCAGCAAAAAAGAAACTCAATCGTTGTTCTATGGCTACACCTTC.